These 29 T cell receptor beta chains were sequenced from one sample in a study of PD-1 and CTLA-4 blockade in melanoma. TCRdb keeps only in-frame clones here, not all; method: immunoSEQ multiplex PCR. The table records about 30,000 clones, around 90% of them present only once. The sequences come from CD8+ T cells from peripheral blood, collected before anti-PD-1 treatment. These receptors were collected from a human donor with melanoma.

The rearrangement uses TRBV7-2 and TRBJ2-7, with unresolved D. V gave up 2 bases and J gave up 0 bases, with 5 bases separating them. Germline lookup yields CDR1 SGHTA and CDR2 FQGNSA. CDR3 length: 13 residues. CDR3 nucleotide sequence: TGTGCCAGCAGCTTATTTAGCTCCTACGAGCAGTACTTC. Translation gives CASSLFSSYEQYF.

This clone is a singleton in its sample. The chain uses TRBV4-2 and TRBJ2-7; 8 positions agree with TRBD2. The germline gives CDR1 LGHNA, CDR2 YNFKEQ. CDR3 length: 16 residues. V lost 1 base and J lost 0; bases outside the gene matches: 5. The CDR3 protein is CASSQVLADSSYEQYF. CDR3 DNA: TGTGCCAGCAGCCAAGTACTAGCGGATAGCTCCTACGAGCAGTACTTC.

V and J are TRBV29-1 and TRBJ2-2, with D possibly TRBD2 on 5 matching bases. The germline V gene has CDR1 SQVTM and CDR2 ANQGSEA. Trimming took 4 bases from V and 6 from J, leaving 15 bases between them. The CDR3 has 14 residues. The CDR3 nucleotides read TGCAGCGTTGTACCGGGTAACGGGGCCGGGGAGCTGTTTTTT. This encodes CSVVPGNGAGELFF.

The chain uses TRBV6-5 and TRBJ1-5, with 10 bases aligning to TRBD1. V lost 7 bases, J lost 5 bases, and 5 bases stayed unmatched. Germline assignment: CDR1 MNHEY and CDR2 SVGAGI. The CDR3 contains 14 residues. CDR3 sequence: CASTSGTGDQPQHF. CDR3 nucleotides: TGTGCCAGCACCTCCGGGACAGGGGATCAGCCCCAGCATTTT.

CDR3 sequence: CAFYREPNTEAFF. CDR3 in DNA: TGTGCCTTTTACAGGGAACCAAACACTGAAGCTTTCTTT. This sequence joins TRBV30 and TRBJ1-1, with a tentative D call TRBD1 (6 bases). V was cut by 7 bases and J by 2 bases, with 14 bases left in between. The CDR3 covers 13 residues. CDR1 GTSNPN and CDR2 SVGIG come from the germline V gene (reference sequence).

The genes are TRBV6-5 and TRBJ2-1; 7 nucleotides match TRBD2. After removal of 2 bases from V and 3 bases from J, the junction contained 4 bases not matched to a gene. This CDR3 spans 15 amino acids. The V gene's germline CDR1 is MNHEY and CDR2 SVGAGI. CDR3 nucleotides: TGTGCCAGCAGTTACGGCGGGGGAAACTACAATGAGCAGTTCTTC. This sequence encodes CASSYGGGNYNEQFF.

The V and J genes are TRBV6-1 and TRBJ2-7; no definite D call. Germline assignment: CDR1 MNHNS and CDR2 SASEGT. CDR3 length: 15 amino acids. V was shortened by 2 bases and J by 9 bases, with 20 bases between the two germline ends. The CDR3 reads CASSERLQIFLLQYF. The DNA for the CDR3 is TGTGCCAGCAGTGAAAGACTGCAGATATTTCTCCTGCAGTACTTC.

V is TRBV6-5 and J is TRBJ2-7; D remains ambiguous. Trimming removed 2 bases at V and 2 bases at J, with 4 bases between. Germline CDR1 reads MNHEY; CDR2 reads SVGAGI. The CDR3 contains 12 residues. This CDR3 is CASSYAPYEQYF. The CDR3 nucleotides are TGTGCCAGCAGTTACGCCCCCTACGAGCAGTACTTC.

V and J are TRBV5-6 and TRBJ2-3; 9 bases map to TRBD1. The CDR3 contains 16 residues. CDR1 and CDR2 from the germline V gene are SGHDT and YYEEEE. With V trimmed by 2 bases and J by 2 bases, 6 bases remained unmatched. CDR3: CASSFGTGPPTDTQYF. CDR3 in DNA: TGTGCCAGCAGCTTCGGGACAGGGCCCCCCACAGATACGCAGTATTTT.

The chain couples TRBV6-5 to TRBJ1-1; unclear D gene. The CDR3 runs 15 residues. Looked up from germline, CDR1 is MNHEY and CDR2 is SVGAGI. Trimming shortened V by 0 bases and J by 1 base, and 9 bases separated the two germline ends. CDR3 DNA sequence: TGTGCCAGCAGTTACTCCCACACATCGAACACTGAAGCTTTCTTT. It encodes CASSYSHTSNTEAFF.

The chain links TRBV30 to TRBJ2-1; the D gene is possibly TRBD1 (5 bases). The CDR3 loop spans 13 amino acids. V was cut by 4 bases and J by 5 bases, with 12 bases left in between. Per the germline V gene, CDR1 is GTSNPN and CDR2 is SVGIG (reference sequence). The CDR3 DNA reads as TGTGCCTGGAACTTTCAGGGTCACAATGAGCAGTTCTTC. Amino acids: CAWNFQGHNEQFF. The full variable domain, completed using reference TRBV30 and TRBJ2-1, is SQTIHQWPATLVQPVGSPLSLECTVEGTSNPNLYWYRQAAGRGLQLLFYSVGIGQISSEVPQNLSASRPQDRQFILSSKKLLLSDSGFYLCAWNFQGHNEQFFGPGTRLTVL.

The chain has TRBV28 and TRBJ1-4; D possibly corresponds to TRBD1 (5 bases). The CDR3 is made up of 15 amino acids. Germline V CDR1 and CDR2: MDHEN, SYDVKM. V lost 6 bases and J 6 bases, leaving 17 bases between the germline ends. CDR3 nucleotide sequence: TGTGCCAGCAGGCGGCCGAGGGGCGCAGATGAAAAACTGTTTTTT. It yields the protein CASRRPRGADEKLFF.

This clone was seen only once. The chain has TRBV24-1 and TRBJ2-1; TRBD2 agrees at 8 bases. V trimming: 1 base; J trimming: 0 bases; junction bases outside the gene matches: 10. The germline gives CDR1 KGHDR, CDR2 SFDVKD. The CDR3 runs to 19 residues. The CDR3 sequence: CATSDLGSSGTNSYNEQFF. For the CDR3, the DNA is TGTGCCACCAGTGATTTAGGGAGTAGCGGGACGAACTCCTACAATGAGCAGTTCTTC.

The chain is built from TRBV19 and TRBJ1-5; 8 bases map to TRBD1. V lost 7 bases, J lost 4 bases, and 6 bases stayed unmatched. Germline CDR1 reads LNHDA; CDR2 reads SQIVND (reference sequence). The length of the CDR3 is 14 residues. The CDR3: CASILTGGNQPQHF. In nucleotides, the CDR3 is TGTGCCAGTATCCTCACAGGGGGAAATCAGCCCCAGCATTTT.

This sequence joins TRBV6-4 and TRBJ2-3, with a possible D match to TRBD2 (5 bases). The germline CDR1 and CDR2 sequences are MRHNA and SNTAGT. V was cut by 3 bases and J by 4 bases, with 8 bases left in between. The CDR3 consists of 13 residues. CDR3 amino acids: CASSDGSADTQYF. Written as DNA, the CDR3 is TGTGCCAGCAGTGATGGTAGCGCAGATACGCAGTATTTT.

In this sample, this clone is medium-sized (0.01 to 0.1%). This chain uses TRBV12-3 or TRBV12-4 with TRBJ2-7; D is ambiguous. V gave up 5 bases and J gave up 2 bases, with 7 bases separating them. This CDR3 is 12 amino acids long. CDR3 residues: CASSVQTYEQYF. CDR3 sequence (DNA): TGTGCCAGCAGTGTGCAAACCTACGAGCAGTACTTC.

This chain connects TRBV10-3 to TRBJ1-2; D unclear. Germline CDR1 and CDR2: ENHRY and SYGVKD. V was cut by 2 bases and J by 6 bases, with 10 bases left in between. CDR3 length equals 13 residues. CDR3 sequence: CAISEAHSDGYTF. As DNA, the CDR3 is TGTGCCATCAGTGAGGCACATTCCGATGGCTACACCTTC.

This chain uses TRBV11-2 with TRBJ2-1; D might be TRBD2 (6 bases). This CDR3 spans 15 amino acids. Germline assignment: CDR1 SGHAT and CDR2 FQNNGV. The V and J ends lost 5 bases and 3 bases respectively, with 14 bases between them. The DNA of the CDR3 is TGTGCCAGCAGCAGCGAGGCGCGGGACTACAATGAGCAGTTCTTC. Translated: CASSSEARDYNEQFF.

The rearrangement links TRBV28 to TRBJ2-7, with D perhaps matching TRBD1 (6 bases). The CDR3 spans 15 residues. V lost 5 bases to trimming and J lost 4 bases, with 18 bases between them. From germline, CDR1 is MDHEN and CDR2 SYDVKM. CDR3 sequence reads: CASSGYRETAYEQYF. CDR3 DNA sequence: TGTGCCAGCAGTGGATACAGGGAGACCGCTTACGAGCAGTACTTC.

V gene TRBV27 combines with J gene TRBJ2-3; 14 bases are a match to TRBD2. Trimming removed 5 bases from V and 9 bases from J; junction bases left unmatched: 10. The CDR3 runs 16 residues. The V gene's germline CDR1 is MNHEY and CDR2 SMNVEV (reference sequence). CDR3 DNA: TGTGCCAGCAGTACCTCGACTAGCGGGGGGGCATGGACGCAGTATTTT. Translating gives CASSTSTSGGAWTQYF.

This clone occurred once. V and J are TRBV5-1 and TRBJ1-2; TRBD1 matches at 8 bases. This CDR3 is built from 16 residues. The germline V gene has CDR1 SGHRS and CDR2 YFSETQ. Trimming at V came to 3 bases and at J to 4 bases, leaving 11 bases not matched to a gene. In DNA, the CDR3 is TGCGCCAGCAGCTGGGACAGGCCCCCGGGGATCTATGGCTACACCTTC. This encodes CASSWDRPPGIYGYTF.

This chain joins TRBV5-4 and TRBJ2-7; 11 nucleotides agree with TRBD2. The CDR3 contains 15 residues. Germline CDR1 SGHNT, CDR2 YYREEE (reference sequence). With 3 bases clipped from V and 7 bases from J, the junction kept 9 bases outside the gene matches. The CDR3 DNA follows: TGTGCCAGCAGCTCTATGACTAGCGGGGAAAGGGAGCAGTACTTC. Protein sequence: CASSSMTSGEREQYF.

This chain uses TRBV4-2 with TRBJ1-1; unclear D gene. The CDR3 extends over 13 amino acids. Germline assignment: CDR1 LGHNA and CDR2 YNFKEQ. V dropped 1 base and J dropped 7 bases, with 10 bases sitting between them. This CDR3 is CASSQGGGFEAFF. The DNA of the CDR3 is TGTGCCAGCAGCCAAGGGGGAGGGTTTGAAGCTTTCTTT.

CDR3 in amino acids: CASSGKGLHEQYF. The CDR3, as DNA: TGTGCCAGCAGCGGAAAGGGGCTGCACGAGCAGTACTTC. The rearrangement uses TRBV7-9 and TRBJ2-7, with a weak D call TRBD1 (5 bases). V lost 5 bases to trimming and J lost 5 bases, with 13 bases between them. This CDR3 comprises 13 residues. Per germline, CDR1 SEHNR and CDR2 FQNEAQ (reference sequence).

The gene calls are TRBV11-3 and TRBJ2-2; D unclear. Trimming removed 5 bases from V and 3 bases from J, with 7 bases in between. The CDR3 covers 13 residues. Germline lookup yields CDR1 SGHNT and CDR2 YENEEA. The CDR3 spells CASSPRDTGELFF. The CDR3, as DNA: TGTGCCAGCAGCCCTCGGGACACCGGGGAGCTGTTTTTT.

The rearrangement uses TRBV19 and TRBJ1-1; 9 bases line up with TRBD1. The germline V gene has CDR1 LNHDA and CDR2 SQIVND (reference sequence). The CDR3 covers 16 residues. After removal of 4 bases from V and 6 bases from J, the junction contained 12 bases not matched to a gene. CDR3 bases: TGTGCCAGTAGTACGGGACAGGGCTTCTTAGTTGCTGAAGCTTTCTTT. It is translated as CASSTGQGFLVAEAFF.

The chain carries TRBV27 and TRBJ2-5; D is unclear. Trimming took off 0 bases at V and 0 bases at J, with 8 bases between the two ends. The CDR3 covers 15 residues. Germline CDR1 reads MNHEY; CDR2 reads SMNVEV (reference sequence). CDR3 protein: CASSLSIEDQETQYF. CDR3 bases: TGTGCCAGCAGTTTATCAATCGAGGACCAAGAGACCCAGTACTTC.

The chain carries TRBV10-3 and TRBJ2-3; 8 nucleotides line up with TRBD2. V shed 8 bases and J 5 bases; nucleotides not matched to a gene: 6. Germline lookup yields CDR1 ENHRY and CDR2 SYGVKD. This CDR3 contains 13 residues. The CDR3 DNA follows: TGTGCCATCGGCGCGGGAGGTGGAGATACGCAGTATTTT. Its protein product is CAIGAGGGDTQYF.

CDR3 nucleotide sequence: TGTGCCAGTTGGGGGAGACAGGGGGCTGTGAACACTGAAGCTTTCTTT. The encoded protein is CASWGRQGAVNTEAFF. The chain is built from TRBV2 and TRBJ1-1; 10 bases are shared with TRBD1. V gave up 9 bases and J gave up 0 bases; unmatched junction bases: 10. The CDR3 loop spans 16 amino acids. From germline, CDR1 is SNHLY and CDR2 FYNNEI.